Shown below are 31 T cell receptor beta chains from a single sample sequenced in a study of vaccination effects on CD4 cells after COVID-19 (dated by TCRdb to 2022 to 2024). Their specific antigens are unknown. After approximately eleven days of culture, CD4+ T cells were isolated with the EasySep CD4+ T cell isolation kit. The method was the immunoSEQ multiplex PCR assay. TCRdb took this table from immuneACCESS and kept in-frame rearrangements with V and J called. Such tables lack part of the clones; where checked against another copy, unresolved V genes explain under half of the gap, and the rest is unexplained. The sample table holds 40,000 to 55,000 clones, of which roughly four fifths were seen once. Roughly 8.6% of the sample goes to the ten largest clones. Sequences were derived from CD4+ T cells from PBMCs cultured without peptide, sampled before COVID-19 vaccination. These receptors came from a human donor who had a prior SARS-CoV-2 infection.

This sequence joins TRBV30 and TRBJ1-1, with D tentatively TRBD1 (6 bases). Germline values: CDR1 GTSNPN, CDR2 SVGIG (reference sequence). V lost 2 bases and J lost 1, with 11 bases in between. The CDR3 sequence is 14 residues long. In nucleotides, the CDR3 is TGTGCCTGGAGTCCCGGGACACAGAACACTGAAGCTTTCTTT. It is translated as CAWSPGTQNTEAFF.

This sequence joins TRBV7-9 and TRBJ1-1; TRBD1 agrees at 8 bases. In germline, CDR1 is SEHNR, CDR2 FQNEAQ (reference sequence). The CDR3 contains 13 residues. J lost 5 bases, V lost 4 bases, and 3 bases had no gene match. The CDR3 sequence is CASSSRGPTEAFF. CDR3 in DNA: TGTGCCAGCAGCTCCAGGGGGCCAACTGAAGCTTTCTTT.

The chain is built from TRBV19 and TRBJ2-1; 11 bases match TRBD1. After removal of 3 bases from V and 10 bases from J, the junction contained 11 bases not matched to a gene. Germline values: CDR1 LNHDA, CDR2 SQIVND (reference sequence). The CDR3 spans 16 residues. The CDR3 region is CASSIGPGQGDREQFF. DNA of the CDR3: TGTGCCAGTAGTATCGGACCGGGACAGGGGGATCGGGAGCAGTTCTTC.

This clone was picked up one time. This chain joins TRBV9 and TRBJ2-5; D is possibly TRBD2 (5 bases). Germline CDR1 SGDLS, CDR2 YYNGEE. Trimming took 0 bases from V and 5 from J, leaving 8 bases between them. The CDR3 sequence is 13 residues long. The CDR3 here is CASSVGETETQYF. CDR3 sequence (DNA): TGTGCCAGCAGCGTAGGGGAGACGGAGACCCAGTACTTC.

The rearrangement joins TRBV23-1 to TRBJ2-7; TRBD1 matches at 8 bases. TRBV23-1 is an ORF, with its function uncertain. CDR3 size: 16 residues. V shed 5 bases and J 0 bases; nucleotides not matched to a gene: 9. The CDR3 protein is CASSGGRDRSSYEQYF. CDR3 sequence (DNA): TGCGCCAGCAGTGGTGGAAGGGACAGGAGCTCCTACGAGCAGTACTTC.

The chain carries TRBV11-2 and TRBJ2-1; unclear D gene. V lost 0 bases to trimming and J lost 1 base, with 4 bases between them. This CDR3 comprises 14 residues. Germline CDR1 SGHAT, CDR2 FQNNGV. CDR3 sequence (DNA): TGTGCCAGCAGCTTAGATCGTTCCTACAATGAGCAGTTCTTC. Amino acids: CASSLDRSYNEQFF.

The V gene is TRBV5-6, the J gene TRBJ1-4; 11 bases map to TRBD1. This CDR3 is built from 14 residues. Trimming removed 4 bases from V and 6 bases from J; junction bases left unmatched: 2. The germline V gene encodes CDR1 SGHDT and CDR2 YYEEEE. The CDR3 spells CASSRDRGYEKLFF. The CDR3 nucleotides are TGTGCCAGCAGCCGGGACAGGGGGTATGAAAAACTGTTTTTT.

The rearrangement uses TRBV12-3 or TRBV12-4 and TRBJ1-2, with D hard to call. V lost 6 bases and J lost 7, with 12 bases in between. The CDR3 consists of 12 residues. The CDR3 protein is CASSNITAGYTF. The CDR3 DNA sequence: TGTGCCAGCAGCAACATAACCGCTGGCTACACCTTC.

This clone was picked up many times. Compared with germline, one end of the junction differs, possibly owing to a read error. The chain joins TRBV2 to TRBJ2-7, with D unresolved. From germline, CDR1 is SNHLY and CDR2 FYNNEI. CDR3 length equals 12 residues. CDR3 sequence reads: CASSEAGYGQYF. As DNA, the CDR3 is TGTGCCAGCAGTGAAGCGGGATACGGGCAGTACTTC.

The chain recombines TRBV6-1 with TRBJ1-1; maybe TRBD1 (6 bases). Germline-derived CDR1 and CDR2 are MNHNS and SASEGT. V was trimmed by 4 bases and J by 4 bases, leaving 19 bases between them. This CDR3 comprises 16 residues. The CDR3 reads CASSAGVGGVGTEAFF. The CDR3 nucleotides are TGTGCCAGCAGTGCCGGGGTAGGGGGGGTCGGCACTGAAGCTTTCTTT.

The CDR3 protein is CASSEKATGDPLDEKLFF. The CDR3 nucleotides read TGTGCCAGCAGTGAAAAGGCGACAGGAGACCCATTGGACGAAAAACTGTTTTTT. This sequence joins TRBV2 and TRBJ1-4; TRBD1 might be the D (6 bases). This CDR3 has 18 amino acids. With 2 bases removed from V and 8 bases from J, the gap between germline ends came to 24 bases. The germline V gene has CDR1 SNHLY and CDR2 FYNNEI.

DNA for the CDR3: TGTGCCAGCAGTCAGGGACAGCCTTTCTATGGCTACACCTTC. The encoded protein is CASSQGQPFYGYTF. J is TRBJ1-2 and V is TRBV6-5; 7 bases map to TRBD1. Germline CDR1 reads MNHEY; CDR2 reads SVGAGI. The ends lost 5 bases at V and 4 bases at J; junction bases unmatched: 7. There are 14 residues in the CDR3.

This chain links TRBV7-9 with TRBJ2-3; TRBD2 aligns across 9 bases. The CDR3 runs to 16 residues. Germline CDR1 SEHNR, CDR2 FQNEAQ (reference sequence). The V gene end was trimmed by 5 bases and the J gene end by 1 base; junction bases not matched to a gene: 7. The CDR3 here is CASSAIAGVGTDTQYF. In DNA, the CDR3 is TGTGCCAGCAGCGCCATAGCGGGAGTGGGCACAGATACGCAGTATTTT.

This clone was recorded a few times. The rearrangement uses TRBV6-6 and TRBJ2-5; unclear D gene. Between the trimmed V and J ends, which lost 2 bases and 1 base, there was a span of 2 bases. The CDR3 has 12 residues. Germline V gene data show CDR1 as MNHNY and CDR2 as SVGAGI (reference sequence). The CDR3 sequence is CASSYTQETQYF. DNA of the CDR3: TGTGCCAGCAGTTACACCCAAGAGACCCAGTACTTC.

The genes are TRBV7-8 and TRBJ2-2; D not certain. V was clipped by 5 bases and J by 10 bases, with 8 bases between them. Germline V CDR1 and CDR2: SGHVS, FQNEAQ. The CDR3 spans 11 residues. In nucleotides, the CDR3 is TGTGCCAGCAGCCTGGTTGAGGAGCTGTTTTTT. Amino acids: CASSLVEELFF. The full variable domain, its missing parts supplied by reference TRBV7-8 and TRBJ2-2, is GAGVSQSPRYKVAKRGQDVALRCDPISGHVSLFWYQQALGQGPEFLTYFQNEAQLDKSGLPSDRFFAERPEGSVSTLKIQRTQQEDSAVYLCASSLVEELFFGEGSRLTVL.

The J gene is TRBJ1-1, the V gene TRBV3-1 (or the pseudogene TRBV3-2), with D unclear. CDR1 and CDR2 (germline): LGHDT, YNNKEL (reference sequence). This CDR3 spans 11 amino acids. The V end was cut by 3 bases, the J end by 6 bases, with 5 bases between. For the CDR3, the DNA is TGTGCCAGCAGCCACGGACCTGAAGCTTTCTTT. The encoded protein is CASSHGPEAFF.

The CDR3 region is CASSSHGSSYNSPLHF. The CDR3 DNA reads as TGTGCCAGCAGTTCCCACGGCAGCTCCTATAATTCACCCCTCCACTTT. The V gene is TRBV6-5, the J gene TRBJ1-6, with D unclear. Trimming cost V 4 bases and J 0 bases, with 10 bases left between them. From germline, CDR1 is MNHEY and CDR2 SVGAGI. This CDR3 is 16 amino acids long.

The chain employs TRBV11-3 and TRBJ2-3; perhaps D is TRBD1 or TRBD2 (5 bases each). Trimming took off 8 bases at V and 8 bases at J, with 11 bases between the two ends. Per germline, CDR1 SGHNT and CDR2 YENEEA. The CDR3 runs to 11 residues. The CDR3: CASSPGGTQYF. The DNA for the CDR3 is TGTGCCAGCTCGCCTGGGGGTACGCAGTATTTT.

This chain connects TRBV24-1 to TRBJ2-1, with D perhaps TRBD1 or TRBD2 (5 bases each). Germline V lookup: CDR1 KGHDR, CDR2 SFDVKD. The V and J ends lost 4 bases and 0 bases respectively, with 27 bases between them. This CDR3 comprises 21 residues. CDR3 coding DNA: TGTGCCACCAGTGACCCTGCCGGCCAGACAGAGCGGAGCGACTCCTACAATGAGCAGTTCTTC. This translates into CATSDPAGQTERSDSYNEQFF.

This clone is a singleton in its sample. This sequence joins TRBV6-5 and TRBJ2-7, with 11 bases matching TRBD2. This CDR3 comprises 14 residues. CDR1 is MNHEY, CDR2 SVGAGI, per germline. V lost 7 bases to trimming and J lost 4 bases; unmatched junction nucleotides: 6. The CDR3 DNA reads TGTGCCAGCAAAGCTAGCGGGGGGAAATACGAGCAGTACTTC. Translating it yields CASKASGGKYEQYF.

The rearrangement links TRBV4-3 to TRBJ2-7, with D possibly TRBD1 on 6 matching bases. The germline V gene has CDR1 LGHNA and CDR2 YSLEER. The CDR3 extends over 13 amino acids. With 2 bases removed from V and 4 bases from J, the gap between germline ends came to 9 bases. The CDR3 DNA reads TGCGCCAGCAGCCAACGGACAGATTACGAGCAGTACTTC. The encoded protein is CASSQRTDYEQYF.

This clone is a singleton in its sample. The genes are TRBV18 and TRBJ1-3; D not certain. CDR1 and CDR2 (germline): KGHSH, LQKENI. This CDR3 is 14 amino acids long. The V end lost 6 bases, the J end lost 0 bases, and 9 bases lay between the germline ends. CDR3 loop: CASSITVSGNTIYF. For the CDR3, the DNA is TGTGCCAGCTCGATCACAGTCTCTGGAAACACCATATATTTT.

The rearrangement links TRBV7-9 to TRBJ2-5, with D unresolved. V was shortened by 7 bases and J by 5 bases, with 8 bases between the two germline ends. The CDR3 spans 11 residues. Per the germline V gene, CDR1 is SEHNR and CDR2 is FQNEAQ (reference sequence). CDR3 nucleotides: TGTGCCAGCATGTTTTCCGAGACCCAGTACTTC. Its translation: CASMFSETQYF.

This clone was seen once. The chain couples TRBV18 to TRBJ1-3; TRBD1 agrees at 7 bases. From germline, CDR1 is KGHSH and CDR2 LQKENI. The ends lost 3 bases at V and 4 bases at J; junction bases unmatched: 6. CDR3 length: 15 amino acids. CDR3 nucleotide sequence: TGTGCCAGCTCACCTCGGACAGGCCGGGGAAACACCATATATTTT. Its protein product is CASSPRTGRGNTIYF. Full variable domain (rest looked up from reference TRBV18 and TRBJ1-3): NAGVMQNPRHLVRRRGQEARLRCSPMKGHSHVYWYRQLPEEGLKFMVYLQKENIIDESGMPKERFSAEFPKEGPSILRIQQVVRGDSAAYFCASSPRTGRGNTIYFGEGSWLTVV.

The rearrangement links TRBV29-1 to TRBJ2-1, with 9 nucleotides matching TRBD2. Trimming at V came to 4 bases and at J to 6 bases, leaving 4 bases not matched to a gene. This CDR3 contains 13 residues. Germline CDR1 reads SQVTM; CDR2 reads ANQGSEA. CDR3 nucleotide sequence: TGCAGCGTTGTAGGGCGGGAGGGCAATGAGCAGTTCTTC. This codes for CSVVGREGNEQFF.

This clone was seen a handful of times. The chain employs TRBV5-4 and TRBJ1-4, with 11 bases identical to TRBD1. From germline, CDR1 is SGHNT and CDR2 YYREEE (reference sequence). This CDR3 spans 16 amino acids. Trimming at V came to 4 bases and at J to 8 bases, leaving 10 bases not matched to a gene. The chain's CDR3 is CASSQDRGRHVEKLFF. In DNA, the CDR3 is TGTGCCAGCAGCCAGGACAGGGGGCGGCATGTCGAAAAACTGTTTTTT.

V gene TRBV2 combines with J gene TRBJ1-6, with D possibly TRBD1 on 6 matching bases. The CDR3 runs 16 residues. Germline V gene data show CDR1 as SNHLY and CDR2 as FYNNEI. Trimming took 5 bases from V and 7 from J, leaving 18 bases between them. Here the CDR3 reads CASSLQGWVSNSPLHF. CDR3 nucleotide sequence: TGTGCCAGCAGTCTACAGGGATGGGTCTCCAATTCACCCCTCCACTTT.

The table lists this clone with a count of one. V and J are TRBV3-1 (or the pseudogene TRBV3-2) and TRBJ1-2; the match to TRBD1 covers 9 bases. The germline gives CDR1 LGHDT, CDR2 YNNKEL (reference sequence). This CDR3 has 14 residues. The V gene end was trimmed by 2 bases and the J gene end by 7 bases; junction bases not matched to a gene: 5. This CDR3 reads CASSQRDRAGGYTF. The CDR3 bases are TGTGCCAGCAGCCAACGGGACAGGGCGGGTGGCTACACCTTC.

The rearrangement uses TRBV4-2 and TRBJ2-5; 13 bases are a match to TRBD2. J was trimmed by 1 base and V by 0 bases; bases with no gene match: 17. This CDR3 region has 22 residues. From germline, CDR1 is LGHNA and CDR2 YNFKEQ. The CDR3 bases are TGTGCCAGCAGCCAAGATGGATTAGGCGGACTAGCGGGAGATTTCCCCCAAGAGACCCAGTACTTC. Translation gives CASSQDGLGGLAGDFPQETQYF.

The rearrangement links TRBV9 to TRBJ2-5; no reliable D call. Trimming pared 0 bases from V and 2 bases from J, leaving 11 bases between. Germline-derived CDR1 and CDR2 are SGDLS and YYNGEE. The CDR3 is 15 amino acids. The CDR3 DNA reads TGTGCCAGCAGCGTAGGGTGGGTCGGGCAAGAGACCCAGTACTTC. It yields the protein CASSVGWVGQETQYF.

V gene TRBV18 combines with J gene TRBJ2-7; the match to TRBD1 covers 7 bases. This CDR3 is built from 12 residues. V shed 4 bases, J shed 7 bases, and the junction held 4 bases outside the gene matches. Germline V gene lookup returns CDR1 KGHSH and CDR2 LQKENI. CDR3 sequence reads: CASSQGQEEQYF. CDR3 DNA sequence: TGTGCCAGCTCACAAGGACAGGAAGAGCAGTACTTC.